This entry features one T cell receptor beta chain sequence. The antigen is unknown. Gene names are mouse gene names. The read ends 4 residues before the CDR3 terminus; that terminus is restored from the germline J gene. This sample is part of a study of CD8+ T cells in alopecia areata. This CDR3 contains 14 residues. Trimming removed 1 base at V and 2 bases at J, with 8 bases between. The germline gives CDR1 NNHDY, CDR2 SYVADS. Following extraction, RNA underwent reverse transcription to cDNA, which served as the sequencing template. Profiled with immunoSEQ multiplex PCR; TCRdb holds only in-frame clones, not every one. The sample was found to contain approximately 300,000 clones, and every one recurs. Using CD4, CD8alpha, NKG2D, NKG2ACE and other markers, pooled cutaneous lymph node cells were sorted. Study observations and caveats: Among the cells sequenced in scalp samples are also the resident alphabeta T cells of normal skin. Higher clonality was seen in lesional scalp than in normal scalp, especially in alopecia totalis/universalis. Patients shared TCRs less clearly than mice did, possibly for HLA-related reasons.

The genes are TRBV13-3 and TRBJ2-3; a weak D match, TRBD1 (5 bases). Sample: CD4+ T cells sorted from a lymph node. The TCR originated in a C3H/HeJ mouse with alopecia areata. This strain has MHC haplotype H2-k. The DNA read from the CDR3 is TGTGCCAGCAGTGATCAGGGAGATGCAGAA. This encodes CASSDQGDAE. In full, the CDR3 is CASSDQGDAETLYF.